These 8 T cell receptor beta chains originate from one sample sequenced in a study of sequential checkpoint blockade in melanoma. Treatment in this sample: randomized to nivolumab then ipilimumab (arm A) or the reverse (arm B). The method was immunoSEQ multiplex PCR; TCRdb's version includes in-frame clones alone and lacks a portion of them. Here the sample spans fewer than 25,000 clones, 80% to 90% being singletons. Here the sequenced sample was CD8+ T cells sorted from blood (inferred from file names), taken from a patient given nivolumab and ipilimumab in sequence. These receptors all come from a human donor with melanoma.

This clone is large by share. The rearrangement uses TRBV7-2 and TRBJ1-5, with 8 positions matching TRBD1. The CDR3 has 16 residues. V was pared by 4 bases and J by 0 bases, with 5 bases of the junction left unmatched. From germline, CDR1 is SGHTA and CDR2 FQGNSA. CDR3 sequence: CASSWGQVLSNQPQHF. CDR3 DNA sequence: TGTGCCAGCAGCTGGGGACAGGTCCTTAGCAATCAGCCCCAGCATTTT. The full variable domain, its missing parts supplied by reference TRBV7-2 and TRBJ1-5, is GAGVSQSPSNKVTEKGKDVELRCDPISGHTALYWYRQSLGQGLEFLIYFQGNSAPDKSGLPSDRFSAERTGGSVSTLTIQRTQQEDSAVYLCASSWGQVLSNQPQHFGDGTRLSIL.

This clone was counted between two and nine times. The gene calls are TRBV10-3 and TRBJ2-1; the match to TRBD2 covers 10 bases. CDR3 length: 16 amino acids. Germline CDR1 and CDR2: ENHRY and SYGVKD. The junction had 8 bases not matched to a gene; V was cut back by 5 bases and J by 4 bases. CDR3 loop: CAISTPLAGEYNEQFF. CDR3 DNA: TGTGCCATCAGTACCCCCCTAGCGGGAGAATACAATGAGCAGTTCTTC.

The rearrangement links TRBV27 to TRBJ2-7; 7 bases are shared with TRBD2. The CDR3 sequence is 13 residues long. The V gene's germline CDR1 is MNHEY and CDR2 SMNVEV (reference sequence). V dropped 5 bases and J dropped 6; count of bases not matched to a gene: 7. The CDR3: CASSRTSGREQYF. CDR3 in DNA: TGTGCCAGCAGTAGGACTAGTGGTCGCGAGCAGTACTTC.

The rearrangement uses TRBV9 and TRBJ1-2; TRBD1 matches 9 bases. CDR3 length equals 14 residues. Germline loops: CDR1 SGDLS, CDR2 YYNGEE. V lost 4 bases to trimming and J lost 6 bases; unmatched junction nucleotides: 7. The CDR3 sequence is CASSPWDRVHGYTF. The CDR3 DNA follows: TGTGCCAGCAGCCCCTGGGACAGGGTTCATGGCTACACCTTC.

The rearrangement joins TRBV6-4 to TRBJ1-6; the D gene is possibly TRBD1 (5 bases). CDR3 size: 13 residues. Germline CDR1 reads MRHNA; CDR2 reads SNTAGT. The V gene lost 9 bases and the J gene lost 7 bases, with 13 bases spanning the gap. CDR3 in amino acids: CASAYRSNSPLHF. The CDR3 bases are TGTGCCAGTGCCTACAGGTCGAATTCACCCCTCCACTTT.

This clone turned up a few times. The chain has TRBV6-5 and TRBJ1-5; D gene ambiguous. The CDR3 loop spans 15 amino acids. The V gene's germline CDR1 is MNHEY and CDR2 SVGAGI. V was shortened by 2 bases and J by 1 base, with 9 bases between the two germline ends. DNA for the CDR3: TGTGCCAGCAGTTACGGAGTTGGGAGCAATCAGCCCCAGCATTTT. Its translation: CASSYGVGSNQPQHF.

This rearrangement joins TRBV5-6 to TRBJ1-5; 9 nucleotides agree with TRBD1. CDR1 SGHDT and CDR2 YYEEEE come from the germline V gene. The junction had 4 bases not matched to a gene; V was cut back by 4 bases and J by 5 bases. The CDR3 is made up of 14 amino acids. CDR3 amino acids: CASSVTGGHQPQHF. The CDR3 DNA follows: TGTGCCAGCAGCGTGACAGGGGGGCATCAGCCCCAGCATTTT. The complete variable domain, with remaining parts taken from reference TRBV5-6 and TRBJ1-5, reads DAGVTQSPTHLIKTRGQQVTLRCSPKSGHDTVSWYQQALGQGPQFIFQYYEEEERQRGNFPDRFSGHQFPNYSSELNVNALLLGDSALYLCASSVTGGHQPQHFGDGTRLSIL.

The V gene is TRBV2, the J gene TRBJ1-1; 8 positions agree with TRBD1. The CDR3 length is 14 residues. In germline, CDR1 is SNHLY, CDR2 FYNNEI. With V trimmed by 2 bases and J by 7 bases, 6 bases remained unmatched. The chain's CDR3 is CASSEPSGGLEAFF. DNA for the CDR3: TGTGCCAGCAGTGAACCGTCAGGGGGCCTTGAAGCTTTCTTT.